The 21 T cell receptor beta chains below all came from one sample that was sequenced in a study of neurological immune-mediated disorders. Each CDR3 protein gets one entry after TCRdb re-called the 5' RACE reads with MiXCR. Among 40,000 to 55,000 distinct CDR3 sequences, about 5.8% were seen once, and the ten largest hold less than 1.5%. Sequencing used CD4+ T cells from blood. These receptors came from a woman under 30 with multiple sclerosis.

This clonotype was seen ten or more times. This chain joins TRBV15 and TRBJ1-3; a weak D match, TRBD1 (5 bases). The CDR3 has 19 amino acids. V gave up 0 bases and J gave up 0 bases, with 18 bases separating them. CDR1 is LNHNV, CDR2 YYDKDF, per germline (reference sequence). The CDR3 is CATSRDRPGRTFSGNTIYF. DNA for the CDR3: TGTGCCACCAGCAGAGATCGCCCGGGACGGACCTTCTCTGGAAACACCATATATTTT.

This clonotype was counted at least ten times. This sequence joins TRBV4-1 and TRBJ1-2; D is ambiguous. Trimming cost V 0 bases and J 4 bases, with 12 bases left between them. Looked up from germline, CDR1 is MGHRA and CDR2 is YSYEKL. The CDR3 sequence is 15 residues long. The CDR3 sequence: CASSQDPRESYGYTF. DNA for the CDR3: TGCGCCAGCAGCCAAGATCCGCGGGAGAGCTATGGCTACACCTTC.

This clonotype was detected ten times or more. This sequence joins TRBV20-1 and TRBJ2-3, with TRBD2 identical over 13 bases. Germline values: CDR1 DFQATT, CDR2 SNEGSKA (reference sequence). V lost 0 bases and J lost 5; bases outside the gene matches: 8. The CDR3 has 17 residues. CDR3 sequence reads: CSARDFALAGGGDTQYF. CDR3 nucleotides: TGCAGTGCTAGAGATTTTGCACTAGCGGGAGGGGGAGATACGCAGTATTTT.

In this sample, this clonotype turned up many times. The chain joins TRBV6-2 or TRBV6-3 to TRBJ1-5; a possible D gene is TRBD1 (5 bases). CDR1 is MNHEY, CDR2 SVGEGT, per germline. Trimming took 4 bases from V and 3 from J, leaving 10 bases between them. CDR3 length equals 14 residues. CDR3 loop: CASSSQGYNQPQHF. The CDR3 nucleotides read TGTGCCAGCAGTTCCCAGGGTTACAATCAGCCCCAGCATTTT.

The V gene is TRBV20-1, the J gene TRBJ1-4, with 9 positions matching TRBD1. Germline V gene data show CDR1 as DFQATT and CDR2 as SNEGSKA (reference sequence). Trimming at V came to 2 bases and at J to 5 bases, leaving 9 bases not matched to a gene. This CDR3 comprises 16 residues. CDR3 region: CSARKTWDRANEKLFF. CDR3 bases: TGCAGTGCTAGAAAAACCTGGGACAGGGCGAATGAAAAACTGTTTTTT.

There are many counts of this clonotype. The chain couples TRBV20-1 to TRBJ1-1, with 10 bases fitting TRBD1. Germline CDR1 DFQATT, CDR2 SNEGSKA (reference sequence). The CDR3 runs to 15 residues. The V gene end was trimmed by 2 bases and the J gene end by 5 bases; junction bases not matched to a gene: 8. CDR3 nucleotide sequence: TGCAGTGCTAGAAAAACCGGGACAGGGGTTACTGAAGCTTTCTTT. It codes for CSARKTGTGVTEAFF.

In this sample, this clonotype turned up many times. CDR3 DNA: TGTGCCAGCAGCCAAGTTGGAGGGTCGGGCACCGGGGAGCTGTTTTTT. Its protein product is CASSQVGGSGTGELFF. J is TRBJ2-2 and V is TRBV14; D is possibly TRBD2 (6 bases). Germline V gene data show CDR1 as SGHDN and CDR2 as FVKESK. The V end was cut by 1 base, the J end by 4 bases, with 13 bases between. The CDR3 is 16 amino acids.

The sample holds many counts of this clonotype. This rearrangement joins TRBV11-2 to TRBJ2-4; a possible D gene is TRBD1 (6 bases). CDR3 length: 16 amino acids. CDR1 is SGHAT, CDR2 FQNNGV, per germline. V shed 5 bases and J shed 0 bases, with 14 bases lying between them. CDR3 protein: CASSPGQDLAKNIQYF. CDR3 in DNA: TGTGCCAGCAGCCCGGGACAAGACCTAGCCAAAAACATTCAGTACTTC.

This clonotype was recorded at least ten times. The rearrangement joins TRBV9 to TRBJ2-2; D is unresolved. The V and J ends lost 0 bases and 7 bases respectively, with 10 bases between them. Germline V gene lookup returns CDR1 SGDLS and CDR2 YYNGEE. The CDR3 consists of 14 residues. The chain's CDR3 is CASSVVMGFGELFF. The CDR3 coding sequence is TGTGCCAGCAGCGTAGTCATGGGGTTCGGGGAGCTGTTTTTT.

The chain combines TRBV12-3 or TRBV12-4 with TRBJ1-5; maybe TRBD1 (5 bases). V was cut by 6 bases and J by 5 bases, with 14 bases left in between. The CDR3 loop spans 14 amino acids. For the CDR3, the DNA is TGTGCCAGCAGACCTGAGGGAGGGGATCAGCCCCAGCATTTT. It specifies CASRPEGGDQPQHF.

This clonotype was recorded many times. The J gene is TRBJ1-5, the V gene TRBV6-6; a weak D match, TRBD1 (5 bases). V dropped 3 bases and J dropped 4 bases, with 19 bases sitting between them. The CDR3 has 17 amino acids. The germline V gene has CDR1 MNHNY and CDR2 SVGAGI (reference sequence). In nucleotides, the CDR3 is TGTGCCAGCAGTTATAACCGTGGGCAGGGAGGTAATCAGCCCCAGCATTTT. The encoded protein is CASSYNRGQGGNQPQHF.

This clonotype was counted many times. The V call is TRBV6-5, the J call TRBJ2-2, with 16 positions matching TRBD2. Germline V lookup: CDR1 MNHEY, CDR2 SVGAGI. V gave up 3 bases and J gave up 8 bases; unmatched junction bases: 6. CDR3 length: 17 residues. Here the CDR3 DNA reads TGTGCCAGCAGTTATGGGGGACTAGCGGGGGGGCGAGGGGAGCTGTTTTTT. It specifies CASSYGGLAGGRGELFF.

Ten or more counts support this clonotype. This chain uses TRBV10-3 with TRBJ1-5; maybe TRBD1 (5 bases). Trimming left V 6 bases short and J 5 bases short, with 14 bases between. The germline V gene encodes CDR1 ENHRY and CDR2 SYGVKD. The CDR3 has 14 amino acids. CDR3 loop: CAISQYGRDQPQHF. DNA of the CDR3: TGTGCCATCAGCCAATATGGCAGGGATCAGCCCCAGCATTTT.

This clonotype was seen repeatedly, ten times or more. The J gene is TRBJ2-1, the V gene TRBV4-3; 11 bases agree with TRBD2. Germline V lookup: CDR1 LGHNA, CDR2 YSLEER. The V segment lost 1 base and the J segment 3 bases; nucleotides outside the gene matches: 8. The CDR3 length is 18 residues. CDR3 nucleotide sequence: TGCGCCAGCAGCCAAGCGCTTCTAGCGGGAGGCCACTACAATGAGCAGTTCTTC. This sequence encodes CASSQALLAGGHYNEQFF.

This clonotype rates as medium-sized. The chain couples TRBV5-1 to TRBJ1-6; 10 bases fit TRBD1. V lost 3 bases, J lost 8 bases, and 5 bases stayed unmatched. Germline lookup yields CDR1 SGHRS and CDR2 YFSETQ. The CDR3 length is 15 residues. CDR3 coding DNA: TGCGCCAGCAGCTCCAGGACAGGGGGGGATTCACCCCTCCACTTT. Translating it yields CASSSRTGGDSPLHF.

In this sample, this clonotype turned up many times. The CDR3 region is CATSMGALQETQYF. DNA for the CDR3: TGTGCCACCAGCATGGGAGCGCTCCAAGAGACCCAGTACTTC. This chain joins TRBV15 and TRBJ2-5; tentatively, D is TRBD2 (5 bases). The CDR3 is made up of 14 amino acids. CDR1 is LNHNV, CDR2 YYDKDF, per germline (reference sequence). Trimming left V 4 bases short and J 1 base short, with 10 bases between.

This clonotype was recorded at least ten times. This chain connects TRBV7-6 to TRBJ1-3; 8 nucleotides line up with TRBD1. J gave up 4 bases and V 3 bases, and 5 bases lay outside the gene matches. CDR3 length equals 15 residues. Germline lookup yields CDR1 SGHVS and CDR2 FNYEAQ. CDR3 nucleotides: TGTGCCAGCAGCTTTAGACAGGGGCTCGGAAACACCATATATTTT. The encoded protein is CASSFRQGLGNTIYF.

This clonotype was counted at least ten times. J is TRBJ2-6 and V is TRBV20-1; D unresolved. The V gene's germline CDR1 is DFQATT and CDR2 SNEGSKA (reference sequence). Between the trimmed V and J ends, which lost 5 bases and 0 bases, there was a span of 8 bases. This CDR3 is built from 14 residues. CDR3 DNA sequence: TGCAGTGCTTTTGGAACCTCTGGGGCCAACGTCCTGACTTTC. Translated, it gives CSAFGTSGANVLTF.

This clonotype was seen at least ten times. This rearrangement joins TRBV12-3 or TRBV12-4 to TRBJ1-3, with D perhaps TRBD1 (5 bases). Trimming cost V 7 bases and J 2 bases, with 12 bases left between them. The CDR3 spans 14 residues. The CDR3 sequence is CASTARAPGNTIYF. CDR3 coding DNA: TGTGCCAGCACCGCCAGGGCACCTGGAAACACCATATATTTT.

This clonotype came up many times. The chain joins TRBV10-3 to TRBJ1-2; D not certain. CDR1 is ENHRY, CDR2 SYGVKD, per germline. The germline V and J ends were trimmed by 7 bases and 4 bases, with 10 bases remaining between them. This CDR3 has 12 residues. The CDR3 loop is CAINNGPYGYTF. The CDR3 DNA reads as TGTGCCATCAATAATGGGCCCTATGGCTACACCTTC.

This clonotype has at least ten counts. J is TRBJ1-1 and V is TRBV20-1; the D is unclear. The CDR3 has 14 amino acids. The V and J ends lost 0 bases and 3 bases respectively, with 11 bases between them. Germline-derived CDR1 and CDR2 are DFQATT and SNEGSKA (reference sequence). CDR3 loop: CSARDRARYTEAFF. In nucleotides, the CDR3 is TGCAGTGCTAGAGACCGGGCTCGGTACACTGAAGCTTTCTTT.